The 17 T cell receptor beta chains below come from one sample, sequenced in a study of blood T cell repertoires in COVID-19. TCRdb keeps only in-frame clones here, not all; method: immunoSEQ multiplex PCR. The table includes about 160,000 clones, around four fifths detected once. Sequences were obtained from peripheral blood. These receptors came from a man between 65 and 85 years old with acute or convalescent COVID-19.

The chain employs TRBV6-5 and TRBJ2-2; the D gene is possibly TRBD1 (5 bases). Germline CDR1 reads MNHEY; CDR2 reads SVGAGI. V was pared by 2 bases and J by 4 bases, with 14 bases between. The CDR3 is 16 residues long. CDR3 loop: CASSYRTGILTGELFF. In DNA, the CDR3 is TGTGCCAGCAGTTACCGCACAGGAATCCTCACCGGGGAGCTGTTTTTT.

The chain has TRBV11-2 and TRBJ2-6; D perhaps matches TRBD2 (5 bases). The germline gives CDR1 SGHAT, CDR2 FQNNGV. V shed 1 base and J shed 4 bases, with 5 bases lying between them. CDR3 length: 14 residues. This CDR3 reads CASSLAGGANVLTF. The CDR3 coding sequence is TGTGCCAGCAGCTTAGCGGGGGGGGCCAACGTCCTGACTTTC.

V gene TRBV5-1 combines with J gene TRBJ2-2, with TRBD2 matching over 11 bases. V lost 2 bases to trimming and J lost 6 bases; unmatched junction nucleotides: 3. The CDR3 has 15 amino acids. Germline lookup yields CDR1 SGHRS and CDR2 YFSETQ. The chain's CDR3 is CASSFSLAGAGELFF. CDR3 sequence (DNA): TGCGCCAGCAGCTTCTCACTAGCGGGGGCCGGGGAGCTGTTTTTT.

This rearrangement joins TRBV9 to TRBJ1-3, with 8 positions matching TRBD1. The length of the CDR3 is 15 residues. Germline-derived CDR1 and CDR2 are SGDLS and YYNGEE. The V segment lost 5 bases and the J segment 3 bases; nucleotides outside the gene matches: 7. In DNA, the CDR3 is TGTGCCAGCAGGCCGGACAGGGAGAATGGAAACACCATATATTTT. It translates to CASRPDRENGNTIYF.

This rearrangement joins TRBV6-5 to TRBJ2-3; no reliable D call. CDR3 length: 16 residues. Germline V gene lookup returns CDR1 MNHEY and CDR2 SVGAGI. The V end lost 0 bases, the J end lost 0 bases, and 10 bases lay between the germline ends. In nucleotides, the CDR3 is TGTGCCAGCAGTTACTCCGCGAGAGCTAGCACAGATACGCAGTATTTT. Its translation: CASSYSARASTDTQYF.

This clone appeared a few times. The V gene is TRBV5-1, the J gene TRBJ1-6, with 9 bases matching TRBD1. The V gene's germline CDR1 is SGHRS and CDR2 YFSETQ. V shed 4 bases and J 9 bases; nucleotides not matched to a gene: 5. The length of the CDR3 is 14 residues. The CDR3 reads CASSIGQGSSPLHF. The CDR3 DNA is TGCGCCAGCAGCATCGGACAGGGGAGTTCACCCCTCCACTTT.

J is TRBJ2-4 and V is TRBV6-5; 7 bases map to TRBD2. Germline V CDR1 and CDR2: MNHEY, SVGAGI. V lost 2 bases and J lost 3; bases outside the gene matches: 7. The CDR3 totals 16 residues. The CDR3 DNA sequence: TGTGCCAGCAGTTACGGGGTTCGGGGGGACAAAAACATTCAGTACTTC. It specifies CASSYGVRGDKNIQYF.

This clone turned up a few times. The J gene is TRBJ2-7, the V gene TRBV6-5; D unclear. Between the trimmed V and J ends, which lost 6 bases and 3 bases, there was a span of 6 bases. In germline, CDR1 is MNHEY, CDR2 SVGAGI. The length of the CDR3 is 11 residues. This chain's CDR3 is CASRPYYEQYF. DNA of the CDR3: TGTGCCAGCAGACCCTACTACGAGCAGTACTTC.

The chain combines TRBV19 with TRBJ1-5; D perhaps matches TRBD1 (6 bases). Trimming cost V 2 bases and J 4 bases, with 12 bases left between them. The germline CDR1 and CDR2 sequences are LNHDA and SQIVND (reference sequence). The CDR3 has 15 residues. CDR3 protein: CASSITGPGNQPQHF. Here the CDR3 DNA reads TGTGCCAGTAGTATAACAGGGCCGGGTAATCAGCCCCAGCATTTT.

V gene TRBV5-1 combines with J gene TRBJ2-3; D unresolved. V gave up 0 bases and J gave up 2 bases, with 7 bases separating them. CDR3 length: 14 residues. In germline, CDR1 is SGHRS, CDR2 YFSETQ. The CDR3 bases are TGCGCCAGCAGCTTGGCCAGGAACACAGATACGCAGTATTTT. It translates to CASSLARNTDTQYF.

About this clone itself: This specimen includes other DNA sequences encoding the same CDR3. V usage is TRBV2 and J usage is TRBJ1-1; 7 bases map to TRBD1. Germline CDR1 SNHLY, CDR2 FYNNEI. This CDR3 is built from 12 residues. V was pared by 4 bases and J by 5 bases, with 1 base of the junction left unmatched. The CDR3 DNA is TGTGCCAGCAGTGCGACAGGGACTGAAGCTTTCTTT. It specifies CASSATGTEAFF. Combining the CDR3 with reference TRBV2 and TRBJ1-1 gives the whole variable domain EPEVTQTPSHQVTQMGQEVILRCVPISNHLYFYWYRQILGQKVEFLVSFYNNEISEKSEIFDDQFSVERPDGSNFTLKIRSTKLEDSAMYFCASSATGTEAFFGQGTRLTVV.

The chain has TRBV6-1 and TRBJ2-5; possible D gene TRBD2, 5 bases. V lost 1 base and J 5 bases, leaving 20 bases between the germline ends. This CDR3 is built from 17 residues. Per germline, CDR1 MNHNS and CDR2 SASEGT. CDR3 sequence reads: CASSEEIRRAPGETQYF. CDR3 sequence (DNA): TGTGCCAGCAGTGAAGAAATTCGGCGGGCACCTGGGGAGACCCAGTACTTC.

This chain connects TRBV25-1 to TRBJ1-1; 7 bases map to TRBD1. Germline V gene lookup returns CDR1 MGHDK and CDR2 SYGVNS. The CDR3 consists of 13 residues. The V gene end was trimmed by 1 base and the J gene end by 10 bases; junction bases not matched to a gene: 6. CDR3: CASSESLAGGAFF. The DNA of the CDR3 is TGTGCCAGCAGTGAATCGTTGGCAGGGGGAGCTTTCTTT.

This clone was seen more than once but under ten times. V and J are TRBV5-1 and TRBJ1-5; 9 positions agree with TRBD1. V was pared by 4 bases and J by 7 bases, with 9 bases of the junction left unmatched. The CDR3 has 15 residues. CDR1 is SGHRS and CDR2 is YFSETQ in the germline V gene. CDR3 DNA sequence: TGCGCCAGCAGCCCGGGAGGGACAGGGACCCAGCCCCAGCATTTT. Translating it yields CASSPGGTGTQPQHF.

This clone was found a few times. V usage is TRBV28 and J usage is TRBJ2-1; 9 nucleotides match TRBD2. The V and J ends lost 4 bases and 2 bases, in that order; junction bases with no gene match: 9. The CDR3 is made up of 17 amino acids. Germline V gene lookup returns CDR1 MDHEN and CDR2 SYDVKM. CDR3 in DNA: TGTGCCAGCAGTTCTCCAACTAGCGGGCAAACCTACAATGAGCAGTTCTTC. Translation: CASSSPTSGQTYNEQFF.

The CDR3 coding sequence is TGTGCCAGCAGCCGAGCCGATTCCAACGAGCAGTACTTC. Its translation is CASSRADSNEQYF. This rearrangement joins TRBV4-2 to TRBJ2-7; D is undetermined. Germline loops: CDR1 LGHNA, CDR2 YNFKEQ. The CDR3 has 13 residues. The V end was cut by 4 bases, the J end by 5 bases, with 12 bases between.

The chain combines TRBV3-1 (or the pseudogene TRBV3-2) with TRBJ1-2; 7 bases match TRBD1. The CDR3 sequence is 13 residues long. Trimming at V came to 6 bases and at J to 8 bases, leaving 9 bases not matched to a gene. From germline, CDR1 is LGHDT and CDR2 YNNKEL (reference sequence). CDR3 loop: CASSLGTAVGYTF. The CDR3 DNA follows: TGTGCCAGCAGTCTCGGGACAGCTGTCGGCTACACCTTC.